Listed here are 12 T cell receptor beta chains from one sample, sequenced in a study of T cell repertoires in cytomegalovirus infection. TCRdb fed the reads into MiXCR, producing one record per CDR3 protein. The profile covers a few hundred thousand distinct CDR3 sequences, with 26% appearing a single time and about 12% taken by the ten largest. The source material was PBMCs. These receptors all stem from a human donor in good health (CMV status not recorded). Some clones in this sample may be carry-over from other donors' samples.

The gene calls are TRBV11-2 and TRBJ2-2; D is perhaps TRBD2 (6 bases). Germline lookup yields CDR1 SGHAT and CDR2 FQNNGV. The CDR3 loop spans 17 amino acids. V was trimmed by 2 bases and J by 6 bases, leaving 19 bases between them. Here the CDR3 reads CASSLNGGFREAGELFF. CDR3 in DNA: TGTGCCAGCAGCTTAAATGGGGGGTTTCGGGAAGCCGGGGAGCTGTTTTTT.

The rearrangement uses TRBV3-1 and TRBJ2-4; D uncertain. Trimming removed 0 bases at V and 7 bases at J, with 10 bases between. Germline V gene data show CDR1 as LGHDT and CDR2 as YNNKEL (reference sequence). The CDR3 has 14 residues. The CDR3 loop is CASSQDLISNIQYF. The CDR3 region has the DNA TGTGCCAGCAGCCAAGATCTAATTAGCAACATTCAGTACTTC.

The J gene is TRBJ2-5, the V gene TRBV6-4, with a possible D match to TRBD2 (6 bases). Trimming left V 0 bases short and J 1 base short, with 12 bases between. The CDR3 contains 16 residues. Germline V gene lookup returns CDR1 MRHNA and CDR2 SNTAGT. The DNA for the CDR3 is TGTGCCAGCAGTGACTCAAGCACTAGCTCCCAAGAGACCCAGTACTTC. As protein: CASSDSSTSSQETQYF.

This clonotype was seen many times. The chain is built from TRBV24-1 and TRBJ2-1, with D unresolved. The CDR3 has 11 residues. V lost 4 bases to trimming and J lost 8 bases, with 5 bases between them. Germline V gene data show CDR1 as KGHDR and CDR2 as SFDVKD. CDR3 sequence reads: CATSELDEQFF. In DNA, the CDR3 is TGTGCCACCAGTGAGCTCGATGAGCAGTTCTTC.

This clonotype was seen many times. The V call is TRBV7-2, the J call TRBJ2-1, with D perhaps matching TRBD2 (6 bases). V gave up 6 bases and J gave up 4 bases, with 16 bases separating them. The germline CDR1 and CDR2 sequences are SGHTA and FQGNSA. CDR3 size: 15 residues. The CDR3 DNA reads as TGTGCCAGCAGTTCATCGGGACTCACATACAATGAGCAGTTCTTC. Its protein product is CASSSSGLTYNEQFF.

This clonotype was counted only a few times. The rearrangement links TRBV7-2 to TRBJ1-5; no definite D call. V lost 6 bases to trimming and J lost 0 bases, with 12 bases between them. Germline loops: CDR1 SGHTA, CDR2 FQGNSA. The CDR3 consists of 15 residues. The CDR3, as DNA: TGTGCCAGCAGGAACCTAGGGAATAGCAATCAGCCCCAGCATTTT. Its protein product is CASRNLGNSNQPQHF.

The chain uses TRBV27 and TRBJ2-1; TRBD2 might be the D (6 bases). Trimming pared 3 bases from V and 0 bases from J, leaving 12 bases between. The CDR3 runs 16 residues. CDR1 and CDR2 from the germline V gene are MNHEY and SMNVEV (reference sequence). CDR3 nucleotide sequence: TGTGCCAGCAGTTTCCGGGGGTTCAACTCCTACAATGAGCAGTTCTTC. Protein sequence: CASSFRGFNSYNEQFF.

The chain carries TRBV6-1 and TRBJ2-5; D may correspond to TRBD1 or TRBD2 (5 bases each). With 8 bases removed from V and 2 bases from J, the gap between germline ends came to 12 bases. Germline V gene data show CDR1 as MNHNS and CDR2 as SASEGT. The length of the CDR3 is 13 residues. DNA of the CDR3: TGTGCCAGCCTCTCGGGGCTACAAGAGACCCAGTACTTC. Encoded protein: CASLSGLQETQYF.

A remark on this clonotype: One junction end disagrees with the germline gene, perhaps due to a read error. This chain connects TRBV19 to TRBJ1-6, with no clear D. The germline V gene encodes CDR1 LNHDA and CDR2 SQIVND (reference sequence). This CDR3 contains 14 residues. Here the CDR3 DNA reads TGTGCCAGTAATGAGGGAGGATATATTTCACCCCTCCACTTT. Translating it yields CASNEGGYISPLHF.

This clonotype showed up many times. The chain couples TRBV7-2 to TRBJ2-1; D might be TRBD1 or TRBD2, each matching 5 bases. This CDR3 is 15 amino acids long. Between the trimmed V and J ends, which lost 1 base and 1 base, there was a span of 8 bases. Germline V gene sequence: CDR1 SGHTA, CDR2 FQGNSA. CDR3 residues: CASSLGGTSYNEQFF. The CDR3 DNA is TGTGCCAGCAGCTTAGGTGGGACGTCCTACAATGAGCAGTTCTTC.

In this sample, this clonotype turned up a few times. The chain couples TRBV6-2 or TRBV6-3 to TRBJ1-1; TRBD1 aligns across 9 bases. CDR1 is MNHEY, CDR2 SVGEGT, per germline. The trim removed 6 bases at V and 5 bases at J, leaving 10 bases unmatched. The CDR3 is 15 residues long. The CDR3: CASRDWTGEGTEAFF. CDR3 coding DNA: TGTGCCAGCAGGGATTGGACAGGGGAGGGGACTGAAGCTTTCTTT.

This clonotype showed up many times. The chain uses TRBV7-9 and TRBJ2-3, with D possibly matching TRBD1 (6 bases). Looked up from germline, CDR1 is SEHNR and CDR2 is FQNEAQ (reference sequence). This CDR3 region has 17 residues. V lost 5 bases and J 1 base, leaving 19 bases between the germline ends. CDR3 region: CASSRSDRFSGTDTQYF. CDR3 DNA: TGTGCCAGCAGCCGAAGCGACAGGTTCTCGGGCACAGATACGCAGTATTTT.